The next 25 T cell receptor beta chains were all read from a single sample in a study of graft-versus-host responses after intestinal transplantation. No antigen has been identified for these receptors. Repertoires were generated with immunoSEQ multiplex PCR, while TCRdb's copy carries only in-frame clones and drops some. The table lists more than 100,000 clones, roughly 95% of them singletons. The source material was unstimulated CD8+ T cells sorted from spleen or lymph node cells, sampled before intestinal transplant. These receptors originate from a human donor who received an intestinal transplant.

V and J are TRBV5-6 and TRBJ2-3; no definite D call. Germline values: CDR1 SGHDT, CDR2 YYEEEE. This CDR3 contains 15 residues. Trimming removed 4 bases at V and 1 base at J, with 13 bases between. The CDR3 coding sequence is TGTGCCAGCAGCCCGGGCCACCCGGGCACAGATACGCAGTATTTT. This sequence encodes CASSPGHPGTDTQYF.

The gene calls are TRBV19 and TRBJ2-4, with 8 bases matching TRBD1. CDR3 length: 13 residues. The germline gives CDR1 LNHDA, CDR2 SQIVND (reference sequence). V lost 4 bases to trimming and J lost 8 bases; unmatched junction nucleotides: 4. CDR3 loop: CASSTGGADIQYF. CDR3 DNA: TGTGCCAGTAGTACAGGGGGCGCTGACATTCAGTACTTC.

The J gene is TRBJ2-7, the V gene TRBV27; a possible D gene is TRBD1 (6 bases). CDR3 length equals 19 residues. V was pared by 6 bases and J by 0 bases, with 27 bases between. In germline, CDR1 is MNHEY, CDR2 SMNVEV (reference sequence). The CDR3 bases are TGTGCCAGCAGCCTAGACGTCAGCAGGGGCAAAGGGGTCTCCTACGAGCAGTACTTC. Protein: CASSLDVSRGKGVSYEQYF.

This clone was counted a single time. V is TRBV28 and J is TRBJ1-1, with a weak D call TRBD1 (5 bases). Germline assignment: CDR1 MDHEN and CDR2 SYDVKM. V dropped 10 bases and J dropped 3 bases, with 15 bases sitting between them. The CDR3 consists of 13 residues. CDR3 DNA: TGTGCCACCAAAACGGAGGGGTACACTGAAGCTTTCTTT. Protein: CATKTEGYTEAFF.

The chain is built from TRBV5-1 and TRBJ2-5; D call uncertain. The germline CDR1 and CDR2 sequences are SGHRS and YFSETQ. The CDR3 loop spans 17 amino acids. Trimming removed 4 bases from V and 5 bases from J, with 24 bases in between. The CDR3 spells CASSPFRYAIPWETQYF. The CDR3 region has the DNA TGCGCCAGCAGCCCATTTCGGTACGCGATCCCCTGGGAGACCCAGTACTTC.

This chain uses TRBV9 with TRBJ2-7; 10 bases are shared with TRBD1. V was pared by 3 bases and J by 3 bases, with 6 bases of the junction left unmatched. Germline CDR1 is SGDLS and CDR2 is YYNGEE. The CDR3 is 15 amino acids. This chain's CDR3 is CASSASWTGGYEQYF. The CDR3 nucleotides are TGTGCCAGCAGCGCGTCCTGGACAGGGGGCTACGAGCAGTACTTC.

The chain employs TRBV9 and TRBJ2-7, with TRBD1 identical over 7 bases. The CDR3 consists of 15 residues. J gave up 1 base and V 5 bases, and 9 bases lay outside the gene matches. Germline CDR1 SGDLS, CDR2 YYNGEE. The CDR3 DNA reads TGTGCCAGCAGACCAGGGGACAGTTCTTCCTACGAGCAGTACTTC. It is translated as CASRPGDSSSYEQYF.

The chain carries TRBV6-6 and TRBJ2-7; 9 bases are shared with TRBD1. Trimming took 5 bases from V and 1 from J; bases not matched to a gene: 6. This CDR3 spans 15 amino acids. Germline loops: CDR1 MNHNY, CDR2 SVGAGI (reference sequence). The CDR3 is CASSPVDRGSYEQYF. CDR3 bases: TGTGCCAGCAGTCCAGTGGACAGGGGATCCTACGAGCAGTACTTC.

This chain joins TRBV7-2 and TRBJ2-7; D is ambiguous. Trimming stripped 5 bases from V and 5 bases from J, with 7 bases between. The CDR3 runs 11 residues. Looked up from germline, CDR1 is SGHTA and CDR2 is FQGNSA. CDR3 in DNA: TGTGCCAGCAGCCCATCCGACGAGCAGTACTTC. Residues: CASSPSDEQYF.

V and J are TRBV7-8 and TRBJ2-1; D is unclear. V lost 5 bases to trimming and J lost 3 bases, with 23 bases between them. The CDR3 is 18 amino acids. Germline CDR1 and CDR2: SGHVS and FQNEAQ. CDR3 sequence (DNA): TGTGCCAGCAGCCTTTATCTTCGCAGCAGGTTGTACTACAATGAGCAGTTCTTC. Translated, it gives CASSLYLRSRLYYNEQFF.

The chain carries TRBV5-1 and TRBJ2-7; 10 positions agree with TRBD2. Trimming removed 0 bases from V and 3 bases from J; junction bases left unmatched: 6. Germline V gives CDR1 SGHRS, CDR2 YFSETQ. CDR3 size: 16 residues. CDR3 in DNA: TGCGCCAGCAGCTTGGACCTAGCGGGAGTTGGCTACGAGCAGTACTTC. The encoded protein is CASSLDLAGVGYEQYF.

V and J are TRBV9 and TRBJ2-1; D unclear. Germline V gene data show CDR1 as SGDLS and CDR2 as YYNGEE. Trimming left V 0 bases short and J 4 bases short, with 8 bases between. The CDR3 consists of 14 residues. CDR3: CASSVESIYNEQFF. Here the CDR3 DNA reads TGTGCCAGCAGCGTAGAATCCATTTACAATGAGCAGTTCTTC.

The chain joins TRBV4-1 to TRBJ1-4; 9 positions agree with TRBD1. V shed 3 bases and J 7 bases; nucleotides not matched to a gene: 6. The germline V gene has CDR1 MGHRA and CDR2 YSYEKL. The length of the CDR3 is 15 residues. In nucleotides, the CDR3 is TGCGCCAGCAGCCAGGACAGGGGAGAGGGTGAAAAACTGTTTTTT. Protein sequence: CASSQDRGEGEKLFF.

The chain links TRBV10-3 to TRBJ1-2; 7 bases align to TRBD1. With V trimmed by 3 bases and J by 0 bases, 4 bases remained unmatched. This CDR3 has 15 residues. CDR1 is ENHRY, CDR2 SYGVKD, per germline. CDR3 protein: CAISETGESNYGYTF. The CDR3 coding sequence is TGTGCCATCAGTGAAACAGGGGAATCTAACTATGGCTACACCTTC.

This chain joins TRBV4-3 and TRBJ2-7; weak D call: TRBD2 (6 bases). V lost 0 bases and J lost 6, with 9 bases in between. The CDR3 is 13 residues long. Germline-derived CDR1 and CDR2 are LGHNA and YSLEER. The CDR3 sequence is CASSQERGGEQYF. As DNA, the CDR3 is TGCGCCAGCAGCCAAGAGAGGGGAGGCGAGCAGTACTTC.

V is TRBV20-1 and J is TRBJ1-1; TRBD1 matches 8 bases. Germline CDR1 is DFQATT and CDR2 is SNEGSKA (reference sequence). The length of the CDR3 is 10 residues. Germline trimming cut 6 bases from V and 11 bases from J; bases unmatched to any gene: 5. The CDR3 DNA reads as TGCAGTGCCTTTCACAGGGGGGCTTTCTTT. Translating gives CSAFHRGAFF.

In the case of this clone: The same CDR3 can be traced to other DNA sequences in this sample. CDR3 loop: CASSLGTSYEQYF. CDR3 nucleotide sequence: TGTGCCAGCAGCCTAGGGACTTCCTACGAGCAGTACTTC. The V and J genes are TRBV27 and TRBJ2-7; possibly TRBD2 for D (6 bases). CDR3 length: 13 residues. The germline V and J ends were trimmed by 6 bases and 1 base, with 10 bases remaining between them. Germline loops: CDR1 MNHEY, CDR2 SMNVEV (reference sequence).

This clone was detected only once. V is TRBV6-5 and J is TRBJ2-1, with D possibly TRBD2 on 6 matching bases. This CDR3 is 14 amino acids long. Looked up from germline, CDR1 is MNHEY and CDR2 is SVGAGI. V was cut by 7 bases and J by 0 bases, with 10 bases left in between. The CDR3 loop reads CASTGGSSYNEQFF. The CDR3 DNA reads as TGTGCCAGCACTGGAGGGAGCTCCTACAATGAGCAGTTCTTC.

This chain joins TRBV5-6 and TRBJ2-7, with D perhaps given as TRBD1 or TRBD2 (6 bases each). The CDR3 totals 15 residues. The V gene's germline CDR1 is SGHDT and CDR2 YYEEEE. V shed 1 base and J shed 2 bases, with 13 bases lying between them. Here the CDR3 DNA reads TGTGCCAGCAGCTTGTGGGGGGCCTCGGCCTACGAGCAGTACTTC. It codes for CASSLWGASAYEQYF.

The rearrangement links TRBV9 to TRBJ1-1; 7 bases are shared with TRBD1. V lost 2 bases to trimming and J lost 6 bases; unmatched junction nucleotides: 10. CDR1 SGDLS and CDR2 YYNGEE come from the germline V gene. This CDR3 has 15 amino acids. The CDR3 here is CASSVSGQLEAEAFF. CDR3 DNA sequence: TGTGCCAGCAGCGTTTCGGGACAGTTGGAAGCTGAAGCTTTCTTT.

V usage is TRBV5-6 and J usage is TRBJ1-2; D is unclear. Germline-derived CDR1 and CDR2 are SGHDT and YYEEEE. This CDR3 is built from 14 residues. Trimming removed 1 base from V and 2 bases from J, with 9 bases in between. The CDR3 spells CASSLSPENYGYTF. The CDR3 DNA is TGTGCCAGCAGCTTGAGCCCGGAAAACTATGGCTACACCTTC. Filled out from reference TRBV5-6 and TRBJ1-2, the complete variable domain reads DAGVTQSPTHLIKTRGQQVTLRCSPKSGHDTVSWYQQALGQGPQFIFQYYEEEERQRGNFPDRFSGHQFPNYSSELNVNALLLGDSALYLCASSLSPENYGYTFGSGTRLTVV.

The CDR3 nucleotides are TGTGCCAGCAGCCACCTGGCTGGTGAAGCTTTCTTT. Its protein is CASSHLAGEAFF. The gene calls are TRBV4-2 and TRBJ1-1; no clear D. This CDR3 region has 12 residues. Trimming took 3 bases from V and 7 from J, leaving 9 bases between them. CDR1 and CDR2 (germline): LGHNA, YNFKEQ.

This rearrangement joins TRBV28 to TRBJ2-2, with 9 bases that match TRBD2. Germline CDR1 and CDR2: MDHEN and SYDVKM. The CDR3 is 15 amino acids. J gave up 8 bases and V 7 bases, and 11 bases lay outside the gene matches. The CDR3 sequence is CASNTGLASPGELFF. The CDR3, as DNA: TGTGCCAGCAACACCGGACTAGCGTCTCCGGGGGAGCTGTTTTTT.

The chain is built from TRBV6-5 and TRBJ1-2; D is undetermined. CDR3 length: 15 amino acids. Trimming removed 6 bases at V and 4 bases at J, with 18 bases between. Germline V gene lookup returns CDR1 MNHEY and CDR2 SVGAGI. As DNA, the CDR3 is TGTGCCAGCAGAGTTGCGAGGGCCGGTGGCTATGGCTACACCTTC. Translating gives CASRVARAGGYGYTF.

As for this clone: A read error may account for a junction end that differs from germline. The chain has TRBV7-9 and TRBJ2-3; 8 nucleotides align to TRBD1. CDR1 and CDR2 from the germline V gene are SEHNR and FQNEAQ (reference sequence). The CDR3 is made up of 14 amino acids. The CDR3 DNA follows: TGTGCCGGCAGGGGGCCCTACAACACAGATACGCAGTATTTT. Its translation: CAGRGPYNTDTQYF.